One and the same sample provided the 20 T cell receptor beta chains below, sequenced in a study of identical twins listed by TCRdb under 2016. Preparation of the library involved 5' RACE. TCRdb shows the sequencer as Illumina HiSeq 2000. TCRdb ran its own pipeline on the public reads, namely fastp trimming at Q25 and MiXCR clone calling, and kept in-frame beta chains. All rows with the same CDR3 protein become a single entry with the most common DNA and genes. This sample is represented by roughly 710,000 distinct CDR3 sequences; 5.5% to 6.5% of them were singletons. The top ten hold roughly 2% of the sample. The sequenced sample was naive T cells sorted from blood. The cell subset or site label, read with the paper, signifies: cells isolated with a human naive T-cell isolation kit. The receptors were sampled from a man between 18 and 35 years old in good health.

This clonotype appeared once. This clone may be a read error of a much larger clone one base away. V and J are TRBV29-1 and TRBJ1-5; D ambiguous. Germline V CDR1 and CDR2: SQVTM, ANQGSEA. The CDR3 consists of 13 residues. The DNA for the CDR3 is TGCAGCGTTGAATACCAGGCTAATCATCCCCAGCATTTT. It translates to CSVEYQANHPQHF.

As DNA, the CDR3 is TGTGCCAGCACCCCCGACAGAGCTAACTATGGCTACACCTTC. This encodes CASTPDRANYGYTF. The gene calls are TRBV7-2 and TRBJ1-2; D might be TRBD1 (5 bases). The V and J ends lost 7 bases and 0 bases respectively, with 12 bases between them. The CDR3 length is 14 residues. Germline CDR1 reads SGHTA; CDR2 reads FQGNSA.

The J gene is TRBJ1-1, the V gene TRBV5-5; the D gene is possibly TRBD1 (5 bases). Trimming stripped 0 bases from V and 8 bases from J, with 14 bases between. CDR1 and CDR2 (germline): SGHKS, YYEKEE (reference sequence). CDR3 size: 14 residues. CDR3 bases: TGTGCCAGCAGCTTGGTGGGGCGGAGCCCCGAAGCTTTCTTT. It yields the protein CASSLVGRSPEAFF.

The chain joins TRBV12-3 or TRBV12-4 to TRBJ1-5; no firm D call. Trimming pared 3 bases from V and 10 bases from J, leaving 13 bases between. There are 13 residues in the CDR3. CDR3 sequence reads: CASSFGGSRPQHF. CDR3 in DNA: TGTGCCAGCAGTTTCGGTGGATCCCGCCCCCAGCATTTT.

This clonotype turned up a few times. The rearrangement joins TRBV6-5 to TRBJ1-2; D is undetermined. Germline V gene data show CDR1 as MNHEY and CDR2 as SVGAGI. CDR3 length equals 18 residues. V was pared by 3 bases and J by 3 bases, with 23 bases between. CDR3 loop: CASSYFSMSGGFDYGYTF. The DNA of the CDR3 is TGTGCCAGCAGTTATTTTAGTATGTCTGGAGGGTTCGACTATGGCTACACCTTC.

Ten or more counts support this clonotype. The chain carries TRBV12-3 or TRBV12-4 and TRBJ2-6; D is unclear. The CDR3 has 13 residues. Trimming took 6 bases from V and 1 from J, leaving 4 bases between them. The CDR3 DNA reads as TGTGCCAGCAGCGAATCTGGGGCCAACGTCCTGACTTTC. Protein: CASSESGANVLTF.

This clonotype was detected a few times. The CDR3 loop reads CASSYSRATGLADTQYF. The CDR3 DNA follows: TGTGCCAGCAGTTACTCGAGGGCGACAGGGTTGGCAGATACGCAGTATTTT. V usage is TRBV6-2 or TRBV6-3 and J usage is TRBJ2-3; 7 bases match TRBD1. This CDR3 has 17 residues. The V segment lost 0 bases and the J segment 4 bases; nucleotides outside the gene matches: 10. The germline V gene encodes CDR1 MNHEY and CDR2 SVGEGT.

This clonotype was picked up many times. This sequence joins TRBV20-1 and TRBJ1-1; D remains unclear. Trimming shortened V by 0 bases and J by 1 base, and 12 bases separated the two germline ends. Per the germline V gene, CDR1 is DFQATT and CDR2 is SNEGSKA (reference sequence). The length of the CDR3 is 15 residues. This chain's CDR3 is CSARDPVTTNTEAFF. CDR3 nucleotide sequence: TGCAGTGCTAGAGACCCGGTCACCACGAACACTGAAGCTTTCTTT.

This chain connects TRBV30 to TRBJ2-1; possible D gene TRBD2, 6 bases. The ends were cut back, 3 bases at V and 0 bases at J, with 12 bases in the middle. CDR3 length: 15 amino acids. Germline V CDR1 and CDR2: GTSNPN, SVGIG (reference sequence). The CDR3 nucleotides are TGTGCCTGGAGCCGGGACTCAAGCTCCTACAATGAGCAGTTCTTC. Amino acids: CAWSRDSSSYNEQFF.

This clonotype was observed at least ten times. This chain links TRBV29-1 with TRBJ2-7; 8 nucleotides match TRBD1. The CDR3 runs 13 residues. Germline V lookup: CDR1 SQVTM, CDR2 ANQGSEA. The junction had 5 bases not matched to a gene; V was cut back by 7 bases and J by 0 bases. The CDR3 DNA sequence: TGCAGCGCCTCAGGGGGCAGCTCCTACGAGCAGTACTTC. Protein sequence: CSASGGSSYEQYF.

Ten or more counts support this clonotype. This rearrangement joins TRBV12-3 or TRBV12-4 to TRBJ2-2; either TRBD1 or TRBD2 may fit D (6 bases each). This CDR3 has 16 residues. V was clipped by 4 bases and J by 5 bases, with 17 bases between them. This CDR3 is CASSWGEQGRTGELFF. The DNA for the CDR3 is TGTGCCAGCAGTTGGGGGGAACAGGGCCGGACCGGGGAGCTGTTTTTT.

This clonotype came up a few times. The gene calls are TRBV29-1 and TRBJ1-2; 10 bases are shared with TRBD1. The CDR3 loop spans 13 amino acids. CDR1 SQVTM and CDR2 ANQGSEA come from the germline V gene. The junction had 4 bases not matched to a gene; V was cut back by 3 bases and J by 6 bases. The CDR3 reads CSVDGGTGDGYTF. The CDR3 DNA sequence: TGCAGCGTTGATGGCGGGACAGGGGATGGCTACACCTTC. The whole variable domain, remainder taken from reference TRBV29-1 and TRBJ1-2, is SAVISQKPSRDICQRGTSLTIQCQVDSQVTMMFWYRQQPGQSLTLIATANQGSEATYESGFVIDKFPISRPNLTFSTLTVSNMSPEDSSIYLCSVDGGTGDGYTFGSGTRLTVV.

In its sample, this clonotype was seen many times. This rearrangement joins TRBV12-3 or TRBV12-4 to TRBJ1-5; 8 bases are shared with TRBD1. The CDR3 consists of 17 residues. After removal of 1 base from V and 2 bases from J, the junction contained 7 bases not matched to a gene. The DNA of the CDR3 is TGTGCCAGCAGTTTAGGCCCAGGGGGCGCAGGCAATCAGCCCCAGCATTTT. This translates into CASSLGPGGAGNQPQHF.

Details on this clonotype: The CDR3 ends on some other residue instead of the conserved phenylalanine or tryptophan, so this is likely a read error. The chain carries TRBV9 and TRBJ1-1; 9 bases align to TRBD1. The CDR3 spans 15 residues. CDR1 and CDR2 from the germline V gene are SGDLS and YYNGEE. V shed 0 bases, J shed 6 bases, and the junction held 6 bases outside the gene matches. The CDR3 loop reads CASSVVSRDRAEAFY. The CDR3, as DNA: TGTGCCAGCAGCGTAGTTTCCAGGGACAGGGCTGAAGCTTTCTAT.

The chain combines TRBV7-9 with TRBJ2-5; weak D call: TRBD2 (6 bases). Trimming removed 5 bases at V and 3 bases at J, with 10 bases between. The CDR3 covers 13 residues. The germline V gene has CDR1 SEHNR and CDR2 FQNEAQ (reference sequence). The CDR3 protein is CASSGGLKETQYF. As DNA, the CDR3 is TGTGCCAGCAGCGGGGGACTCAAAGAGACCCAGTACTTC.

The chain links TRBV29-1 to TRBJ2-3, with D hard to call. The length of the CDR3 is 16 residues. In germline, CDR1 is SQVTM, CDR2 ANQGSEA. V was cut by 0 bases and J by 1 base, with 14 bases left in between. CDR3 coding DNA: TGCAGCGTTGAAGAAGGAGCTAGTTTGGGCACAGATACGCAGTATTTT. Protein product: CSVEEGASLGTDTQYF.

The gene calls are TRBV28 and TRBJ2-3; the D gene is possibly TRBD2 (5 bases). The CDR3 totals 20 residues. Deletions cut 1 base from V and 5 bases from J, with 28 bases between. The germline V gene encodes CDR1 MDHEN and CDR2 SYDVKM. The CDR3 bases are TGTGCCAGCAGTTTATTTCAGGAGAATTGGGCGGGCCAGAGCGGAGATACGCAGTATTTT. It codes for CASSLFQENWAGQSGDTQYF.

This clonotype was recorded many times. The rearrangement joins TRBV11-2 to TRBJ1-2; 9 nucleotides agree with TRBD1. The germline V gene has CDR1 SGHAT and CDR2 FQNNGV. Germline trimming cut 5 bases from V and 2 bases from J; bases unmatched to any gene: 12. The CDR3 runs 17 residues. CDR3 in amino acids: CASSQVPGQGWNYGYTF. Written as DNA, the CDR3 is TGTGCCAGCAGCCAAGTCCCGGGACAGGGATGGAACTATGGCTACACCTTC.

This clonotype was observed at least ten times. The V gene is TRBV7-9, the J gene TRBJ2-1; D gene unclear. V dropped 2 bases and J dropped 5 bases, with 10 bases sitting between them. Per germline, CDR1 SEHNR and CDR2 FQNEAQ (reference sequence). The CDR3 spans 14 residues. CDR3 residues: CASSLQDKNNEQFF. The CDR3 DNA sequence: TGTGCCAGCAGCTTACAAGATAAGAACAATGAGCAGTTCTTC.

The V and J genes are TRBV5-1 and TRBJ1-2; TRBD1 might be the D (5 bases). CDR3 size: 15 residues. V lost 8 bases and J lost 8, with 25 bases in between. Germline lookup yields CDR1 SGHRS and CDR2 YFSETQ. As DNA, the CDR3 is TGCGCCAGTAGGGTAGGAGGACAACCCACCGGGGGCTACACCTTC. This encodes CASRVGGQPTGGYTF. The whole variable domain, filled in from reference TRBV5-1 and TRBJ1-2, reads KAGVTQTPRYLIKTRGQQVTLSCSPISGHRSVSWYQQTPGQGLQFLFEYFSETQRNKGNFPGRFSGRQFSNSRSEMNVSTLELGDSALYLCASRVGGQPTGGYTFGSGTRLTVV.